This record looks at one T cell receptor beta chain sequence and its context. Other DNA variants within this sample encode the same CDR3. This specimen comes from a study of cytomegalovirus exposure and HLA in healthy donors. Primers: 60 Vbeta forward and 13 Jbeta reverse. The method was immunoSEQ multiplex PCR; TCRdb's version includes in-frame clones alone and lacks a portion of them. The sample consists of 200,000 to 250,000 clones, about three quarters of them appearing once. This receptor was obtained from a woman aged 60-75 years in good health and CMV-seropositive. Sequenced: PBMCs.

CDR3 in DNA: TGCGCCAGCAGCTTGGGAGCAACTAATGAAAAACTGTTTTTT. This encodes CASSLGATNEKLFF. V usage is TRBV5-1 and J usage is TRBJ1-4; D gene ambiguous. V was clipped by 0 bases and J by 0 bases, with 3 bases between them. CDR3 length equals 14 residues. The germline V gene encodes CDR1 SGHRS and CDR2 YFSETQ.